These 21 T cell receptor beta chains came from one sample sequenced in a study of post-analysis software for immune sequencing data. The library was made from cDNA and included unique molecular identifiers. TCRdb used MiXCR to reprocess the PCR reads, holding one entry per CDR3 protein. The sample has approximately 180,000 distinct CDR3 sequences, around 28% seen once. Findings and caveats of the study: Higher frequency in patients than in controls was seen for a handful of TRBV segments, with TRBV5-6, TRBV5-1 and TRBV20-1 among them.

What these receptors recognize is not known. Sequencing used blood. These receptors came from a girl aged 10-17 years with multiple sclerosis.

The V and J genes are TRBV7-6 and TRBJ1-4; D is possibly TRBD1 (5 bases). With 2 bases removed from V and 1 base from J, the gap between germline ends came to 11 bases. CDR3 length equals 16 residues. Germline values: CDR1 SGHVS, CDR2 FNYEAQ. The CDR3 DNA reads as TGTGCCAGCAGCTTATTCGGGGGGGGAACTAATGAAAAACTGTTTTTT. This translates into CASSLFGGGTNEKLFF.

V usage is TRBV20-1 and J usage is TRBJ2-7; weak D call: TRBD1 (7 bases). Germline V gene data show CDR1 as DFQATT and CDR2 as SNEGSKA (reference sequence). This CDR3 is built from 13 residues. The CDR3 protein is CSSGGGLSYEQYF. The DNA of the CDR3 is TGCAGCTCAGGGGGAGGCCTCTCCTACGAGCAGTACTTC.

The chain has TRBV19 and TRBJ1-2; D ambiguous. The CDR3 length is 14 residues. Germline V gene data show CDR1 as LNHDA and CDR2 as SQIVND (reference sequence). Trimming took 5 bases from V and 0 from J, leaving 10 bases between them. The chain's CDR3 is CASSGGSANYGYTF. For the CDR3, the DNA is TGTGCCAGTAGTGGTGGGTCCGCTAACTATGGCTACACCTTC.

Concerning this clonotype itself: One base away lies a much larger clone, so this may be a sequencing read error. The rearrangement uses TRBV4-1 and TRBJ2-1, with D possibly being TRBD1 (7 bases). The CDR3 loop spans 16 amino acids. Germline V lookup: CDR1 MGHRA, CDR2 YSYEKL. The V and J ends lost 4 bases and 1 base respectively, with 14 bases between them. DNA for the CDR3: TGCGCCAGCAGCCCCGGTTCAGGGGGGTCCTACAATGAGCAGTTCTTC. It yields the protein CASSPGSGGSYNEQFF.

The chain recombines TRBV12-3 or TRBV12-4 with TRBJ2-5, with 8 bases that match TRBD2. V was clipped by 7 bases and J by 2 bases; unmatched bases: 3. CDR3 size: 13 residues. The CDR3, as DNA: TGTGCCAGCATCCGGGGGGGTCAAGAGACCCAGTACTTC. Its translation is CASIRGGQETQYF.

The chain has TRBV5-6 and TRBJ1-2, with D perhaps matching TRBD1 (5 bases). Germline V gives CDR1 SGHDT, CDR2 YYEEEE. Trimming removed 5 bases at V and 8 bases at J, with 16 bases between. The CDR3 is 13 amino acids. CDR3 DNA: TGTGCCAGCAGTTTTACTGGACGGGGCGGCTACACCTTC. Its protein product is CASSFTGRGGYTF.

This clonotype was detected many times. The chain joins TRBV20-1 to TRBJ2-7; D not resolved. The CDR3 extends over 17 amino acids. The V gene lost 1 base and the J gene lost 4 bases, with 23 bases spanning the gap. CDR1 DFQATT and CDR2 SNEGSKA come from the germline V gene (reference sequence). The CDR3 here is CSARVLTVPGGEYEQYF. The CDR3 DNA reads TGCAGTGCTAGAGTATTGACGGTTCCGGGCGGAGAATACGAGCAGTACTTC.

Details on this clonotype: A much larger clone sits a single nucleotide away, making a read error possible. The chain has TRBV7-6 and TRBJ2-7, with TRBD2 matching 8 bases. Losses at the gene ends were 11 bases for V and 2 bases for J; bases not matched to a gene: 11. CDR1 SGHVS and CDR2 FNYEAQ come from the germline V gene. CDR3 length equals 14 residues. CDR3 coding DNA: TGTGCCTGCGCGGCGGGAGGAAAGACCTACGAGCAGTACTTC. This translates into CACAAGGKTYEQYF.

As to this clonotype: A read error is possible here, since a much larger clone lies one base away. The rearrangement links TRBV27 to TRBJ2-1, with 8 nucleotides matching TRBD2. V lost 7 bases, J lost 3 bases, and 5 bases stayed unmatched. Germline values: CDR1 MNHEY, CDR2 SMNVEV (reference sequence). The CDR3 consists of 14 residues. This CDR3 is CASNRGGIYNEQFF. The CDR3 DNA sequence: TGTGCCAGCAATCGGGGGGGTATCTACAATGAGCAGTTCTTC.

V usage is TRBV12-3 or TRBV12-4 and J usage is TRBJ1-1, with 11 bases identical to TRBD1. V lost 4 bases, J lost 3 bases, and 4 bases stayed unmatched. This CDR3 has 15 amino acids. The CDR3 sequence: CASSWSGQGDTEAFF. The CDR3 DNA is TGTGCCAGCAGTTGGTCGGGACAGGGGGACACTGAAGCTTTCTTT.

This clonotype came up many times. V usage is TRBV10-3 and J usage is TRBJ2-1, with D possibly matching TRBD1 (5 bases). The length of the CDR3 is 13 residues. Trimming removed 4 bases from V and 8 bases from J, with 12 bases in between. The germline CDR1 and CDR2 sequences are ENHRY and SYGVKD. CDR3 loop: CAISVLVGDEQFF. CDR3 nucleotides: TGTGCCATCAGTGTCTTGGTAGGGGATGAGCAGTTCTTC.

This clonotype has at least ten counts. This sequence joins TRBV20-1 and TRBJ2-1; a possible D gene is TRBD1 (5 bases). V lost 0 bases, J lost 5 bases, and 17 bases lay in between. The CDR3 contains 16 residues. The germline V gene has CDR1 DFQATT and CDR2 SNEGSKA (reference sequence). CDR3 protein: CSARDQGSPRDNEQFF. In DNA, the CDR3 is TGCAGTGCTAGAGATCAGGGTAGTCCAAGGGACAATGAGCAGTTCTTC.

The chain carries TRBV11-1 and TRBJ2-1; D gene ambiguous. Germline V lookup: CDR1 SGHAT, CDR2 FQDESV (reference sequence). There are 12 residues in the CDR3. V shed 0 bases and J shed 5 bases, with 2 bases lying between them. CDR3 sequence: CASSLANNEQFF. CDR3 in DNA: TGTGCCAGCAGCTTAGCTAACAATGAGCAGTTCTTC.

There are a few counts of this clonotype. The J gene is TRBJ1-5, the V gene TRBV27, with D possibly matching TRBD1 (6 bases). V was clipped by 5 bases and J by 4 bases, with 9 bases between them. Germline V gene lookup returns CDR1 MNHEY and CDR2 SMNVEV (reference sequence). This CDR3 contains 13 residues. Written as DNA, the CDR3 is TGTGCCAGCAGTCGGACAGTTAATCAGCCCCAGCATTTT. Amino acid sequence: CASSRTVNQPQHF.

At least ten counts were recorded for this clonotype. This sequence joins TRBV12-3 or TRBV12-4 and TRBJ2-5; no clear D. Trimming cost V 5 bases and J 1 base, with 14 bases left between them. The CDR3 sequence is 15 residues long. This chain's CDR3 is CASSPPDAIQETQYF. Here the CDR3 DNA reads TGTGCCAGCAGTCCGCCGGACGCGATCCAAGAGACCCAGTACTTC.

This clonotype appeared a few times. In DNA form, the CDR3 reads TGTGCCAGCAGTCCGATCCCTAGGTTGAACACCGGGGAGCTGTTTTTT. Translated: CASSPIPRLNTGELFF. The chain joins TRBV12-3 or TRBV12-4 to TRBJ2-2, with no clear D. V gave up 5 bases and J gave up 1 base, with 14 bases separating them. The CDR3 covers 16 residues.

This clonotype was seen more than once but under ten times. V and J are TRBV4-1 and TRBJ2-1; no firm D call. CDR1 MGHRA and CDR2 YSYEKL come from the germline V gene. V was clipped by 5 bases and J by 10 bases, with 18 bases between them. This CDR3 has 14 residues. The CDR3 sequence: CASSNNSPRLEQFF. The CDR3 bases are TGCGCCAGCAGCAACAATAGCCCCCGGTTGGAGCAGTTCTTC.

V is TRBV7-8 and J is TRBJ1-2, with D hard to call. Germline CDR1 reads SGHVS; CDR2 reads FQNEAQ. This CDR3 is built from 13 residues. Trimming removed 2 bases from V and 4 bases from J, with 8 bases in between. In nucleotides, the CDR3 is TGTGCCAGCAGCTTAAATGGGGTCTATGGCTACACCTTC. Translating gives CASSLNGVYGYTF.

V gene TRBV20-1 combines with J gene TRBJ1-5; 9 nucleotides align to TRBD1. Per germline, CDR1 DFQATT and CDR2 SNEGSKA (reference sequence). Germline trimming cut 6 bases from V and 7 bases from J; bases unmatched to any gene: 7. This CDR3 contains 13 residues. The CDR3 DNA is TGCAGTGCCTTGGACAGGGGTGGCCAGCCCCAGCATTTT. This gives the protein CSALDRGGQPQHF.

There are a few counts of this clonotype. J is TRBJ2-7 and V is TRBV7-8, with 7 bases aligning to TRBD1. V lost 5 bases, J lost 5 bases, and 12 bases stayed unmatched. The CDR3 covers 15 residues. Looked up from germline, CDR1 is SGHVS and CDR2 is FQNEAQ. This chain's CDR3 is CASSRGDRVRHEQYF. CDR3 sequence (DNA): TGTGCCAGCAGCCGAGGTGACAGGGTAAGGCACGAGCAGTACTTC.

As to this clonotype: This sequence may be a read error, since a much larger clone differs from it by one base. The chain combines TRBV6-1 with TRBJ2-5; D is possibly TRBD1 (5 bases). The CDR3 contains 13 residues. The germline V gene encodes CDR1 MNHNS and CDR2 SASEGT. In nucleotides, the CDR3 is TGTGCCAGCAGGGAAGGGGCTAGAGAGACCCAGTACTTC. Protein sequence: CASREGARETQYF.